These 18 T cell receptor beta chains share one sample of origin, sequenced in a study of CD8+ T cells in alopecia areata. Treatment denoted: oral pan-JAK inhibitor, 5-10 mg twice daily. Following RNA extraction, reverse transcription yielded cDNA that acted as the sequencing template. Assay used: immunoSEQ multiplex PCR; TCRdb lists only in-frame clones, some missing. This table holds 200,000 to 250,000 clones, around 65% found once. The input for sequencing was CD4+ T cells sorted from blood, taken at week 4, from a patient treated with tofacitinib. The receptors stem from a human donor with alopecia areata.

This chain connects TRBV25-1 to TRBJ2-3; D is unclear. V shed 8 bases and J shed 1 base, with 10 bases lying between them. The length of the CDR3 is 13 residues. CDR1 and CDR2 (germline): MGHDK, SYGVNS. CDR3 coding DNA: TGTGCCAGCGAAATCGACGGCACAGATACGCAGTATTTT. Amino acids: CASEIDGTDTQYF.

This clone was found a few times. This chain connects TRBV30 to TRBJ1-1, with D possibly matching TRBD1 (5 bases). This CDR3 has 14 residues. Deletions cut 3 bases from V and 6 bases from J, with 17 bases between. Germline values: CDR1 GTSNPN, CDR2 SVGIG (reference sequence). CDR3 coding DNA: TGTGCCTGGAGGGGCTGGGGCGAGGTCGCTGAAGCTTTCTTT. Translating it yields CAWRGWGEVAEAFF.

CDR3 DNA: TGTGCCAGCAGTTACCAAGTGACCCGGGGCACTGAAGCTTTCTTT. Translating gives CASSYQVTRGTEAFF. V gene TRBV6-5 combines with J gene TRBJ1-1; D gene uncertain. The CDR3 consists of 15 residues. V lost 2 bases and J lost 4, with 14 bases in between. Germline loops: CDR1 MNHEY, CDR2 SVGAGI.

V usage is TRBV4-2 and J usage is TRBJ2-7, with a tentative D call TRBD2 (6 bases). CDR1 is LGHNA, CDR2 YNFKEQ, per germline. Trimming pared 4 bases from V and 7 bases from J, leaving 20 bases between. CDR3 length equals 15 residues. CDR3 coding DNA: TGTGCCAGCAGCCCCATATCGGGGGATCTTCGGGAGCAGTACTTC. Encoded protein: CASSPISGDLREQYF.

This chain joins TRBV29-1 and TRBJ2-3; D is undetermined. Trimming removed 4 bases at V and 1 base at J, with 12 bases between. Germline V gene sequence: CDR1 SQVTM, CDR2 ANQGSEA. The CDR3 contains 14 residues. In DNA, the CDR3 is TGCAGCGTTGGATCCTTGGCGGGCACAGATACGCAGTATTTT. Translating it yields CSVGSLAGTDTQYF.

This chain joins TRBV29-1 and TRBJ2-1; D ambiguous. Trimming shortened V by 6 bases and J by 5 bases, and 5 bases separated the two germline ends. The CDR3 is made up of 10 amino acids. The V gene's germline CDR1 is SQVTM and CDR2 ANQGSEA. The CDR3 region has the DNA TGCAGCGTGAGGAACAATGAGCAGTTCTTC. It encodes CSVRNNEQFF.

J is TRBJ2-3 and V is TRBV30; D perhaps matches TRBD2 (6 bases). CDR3 length: 14 amino acids. Germline CDR1 GTSNPN, CDR2 SVGIG (reference sequence). The CDR3 nucleotides read TGTGTCGGAACTTATGCGGATGTGGGGGGAACGCAGTATTTT. Translation: CVGTYADVGGTQYF.

The chain recombines TRBV5-6 with TRBJ2-5; D uncertain. Germline values: CDR1 SGHDT, CDR2 YYEEEE. Trimming took off 3 bases at V and 0 bases at J, with 6 bases between the two ends. The CDR3 has 13 residues. The CDR3 bases are TGTGCCAGCAGCTCTCAGAACCAAGAGACCCAGTACTTC. Amino acid sequence: CASSSQNQETQYF. Variable domain in full (rest from reference TRBV5-6 and TRBJ2-5): DAGVTQSPTHLIKTRGQQVTLRCSPKSGHDTVSWYQQALGQGPQFIFQYYEEEERQRGNFPDRFSGHQFPNYSSELNVNALLLGDSALYLCASSSQNQETQYFGPGTRLLVL.

The rearrangement joins TRBV30 to TRBJ1-4; 8 bases are a match to TRBD1. This CDR3 is 13 amino acids long. Germline CDR1 reads GTSNPN; CDR2 reads SVGIG (reference sequence). After removal of 5 bases from V and 6 bases from J, the junction contained 5 bases not matched to a gene. CDR3 loop: CAWSRGLDEKLFF. The CDR3 DNA sequence: TGTGCCTGGTCCAGGGGGCTTGATGAAAAACTGTTTTTT.

The rearrangement joins TRBV29-1 to TRBJ2-6; D ambiguous. V was pared by 7 bases and J by 0 bases, with 10 bases between. CDR1 is SQVTM, CDR2 ANQGSEA, per germline. This CDR3 is 14 amino acids long. The CDR3 nucleotides are TGCAGCGGCATTCTAGGCTCTGGGGCCAACGTCCTGACTTTC. It specifies CSGILGSGANVLTF. Complete variable domain (other parts from reference TRBV29-1 and TRBJ2-6): SAVISQKPSRDICQRGTSLTIQCQVDSQVTMMFWYRQQPGQSLTLIATANQGSEATYESGFVIDKFPISRPNLTFSTLTVSNMSPEDSSIYLCSGILGSGANVLTFGAGSRLTVL.

The V gene is TRBV5-1, the J gene TRBJ2-6, with 8 nucleotides matching TRBD1. The germline gives CDR1 SGHRS, CDR2 YFSETQ. J was trimmed by 10 bases and V by 4 bases; bases with no gene match: 10. The CDR3 contains 15 residues. CDR3 DNA: TGCGCCAGCAGCCTCACAGGGGGGAACTCGAACGTCCTGACTTTC. Translating gives CASSLTGGNSNVLTF.

The rearrangement uses TRBV4-2 and TRBJ2-3; D might be TRBD1 (5 bases). This CDR3 has 17 residues. Germline lookup yields CDR1 LGHNA and CDR2 YNFKEQ. V shed 1 base and J shed 1 base, with 15 bases lying between them. CDR3 sequence: CASSQVSPQAGTDTQYF. The CDR3 DNA is TGTGCCAGCAGCCAAGTGTCTCCACAGGCGGGCACAGATACGCAGTATTTT.

This clone was found once. The rearrangement links TRBV29-1 to TRBJ2-7; 11 positions match TRBD1. The CDR3 extends over 14 amino acids. The V segment lost 6 bases and the J segment 8 bases; nucleotides outside the gene matches: 12. Germline V gene data show CDR1 as SQVTM and CDR2 as ANQGSEA. The CDR3 sequence: CSVGPGQGDSKQYF. CDR3 coding DNA: TGCAGCGTGGGACCGGGACAGGGGGATAGTAAGCAGTACTTC.

The chain is built from TRBV9 and TRBJ1-6; no reliable D call. CDR1 and CDR2 (germline): SGDLS, YYNGEE. The ends were cut back, 4 bases at V and 0 bases at J, with 11 bases in the middle. The CDR3 has 16 residues. Written as DNA, the CDR3 is TGTGCCAGCAGCCCCCGCGCGAGCTCCTATAATTCACCCCTCCACTTT. This translates into CASSPRASSYNSPLHF.

Turning to this clone: Other DNA sequences within the sample encode an identical CDR3. V usage is TRBV7-9 and J usage is TRBJ1-6; the D gene is possibly TRBD1 (5 bases). Trimming pared 1 base from V and 7 bases from J, leaving 8 bases between. Germline lookup yields CDR1 SEHNR and CDR2 FQNEAQ (reference sequence). This CDR3 contains 14 residues. The CDR3 loop reads CASSLGQTNSPLHF. CDR3 sequence (DNA): TGTGCCAGCAGCTTAGGACAGACCAATTCACCCCTCCACTTT. Based on the CDR3 plus reference TRBV7-9 and TRBJ1-6, the full variable domain is DTGVSQNPRHKITKRGQNVTFRCDPISEHNRLYWYRQTLGQGPEFLTYFQNEAQLEKSRLLSDRFSAERPKGSFSTLEIQRTEQGDSAMYLCASSLGQTNSPLHFGNGTRLTVT.

The CDR3 nucleotides read TGCGCCAGCAGCCAATCTATCACTAGCGGGGCCCAAGAGACCCAGTACTTC. Protein product: CASSQSITSGAQETQYF. The chain employs TRBV4-3 and TRBJ2-5; the match to TRBD2 covers 10 bases. This CDR3 has 17 amino acids. CDR1 is LGHNA and CDR2 is YSLEER in the germline V gene. Trimming removed 2 bases from V and 1 base from J; junction bases left unmatched: 7.

V gene TRBV18 combines with J gene TRBJ2-7; perhaps TRBD1 as D (5 bases). Germline CDR1 and CDR2: KGHSH and LQKENI. With 2 bases removed from V and 6 bases from J, the gap between germline ends came to 14 bases. CDR3 length: 14 residues. CDR3 DNA sequence: TGTGCCAGCTCACCAAGTCAGGGATTCGGCGAGCAGTACTTC. Amino acid sequence: CASSPSQGFGEQYF.

CDR3 in DNA: TGTGCCACCAGCAGAGTAATGAGGGGGCAAGAGACCCAGTACTTC. It is translated as CATSRVMRGQETQYF. The chain employs TRBV15 and TRBJ2-5; a weak D match, TRBD1 (6 bases). The ends were cut back, 1 base at V and 2 bases at J, with 11 bases in the middle. CDR3 length equals 15 residues. From germline, CDR1 is LNHNV and CDR2 YYDKDF (reference sequence).